The 5 T cell receptor beta chains presented below share a single source sample, sequenced in a study of control samples from healthy donors and cancer patients. Data came from immunoSEQ multiplex PCR; TCRdb stores just in-frame clones and leaves some out. The sample lists 110,000 or so clones; around 87% were seen once. The source material was blood. The origin of the receptors is a man younger than 45 in good health.

The CDR3 protein is CASSLGVFRAETSYEQYF. The CDR3, as DNA: TGTGCCAGCAGCTTAGGAGTGTTCCGGGCAGAAACCTCCTACGAGCAGTACTTC. This chain connects TRBV11-3 to TRBJ2-7; no clear D gene. V was pared by 1 base and J by 0 bases, with 19 bases between. Germline V gene data show CDR1 as SGHNT and CDR2 as YENEEA. CDR3 length: 18 amino acids.

This chain connects TRBV24-1 to TRBJ1-5, with a weak D call TRBD1 (5 bases). The V gene's germline CDR1 is KGHDR and CDR2 SFDVKD. With 3 bases removed from V and 8 bases from J, the gap between germline ends came to 16 bases. CDR3 length: 15 amino acids. In DNA, the CDR3 is TGTGCCACCAGTGATGACTCGGGGGGGAGTGAGCCCCAGCATTTT. Its translation: CATSDDSGGSEPQHF.

This clone was seen once. The chain uses TRBV9 and TRBJ2-1, with 12 bases aligning to TRBD2. CDR1 SGDLS and CDR2 YYNGEE come from the germline V gene. This CDR3 has 18 residues. The J segment lost 2 bases and the V segment lost 2 bases, leaving 8 bases of the junction unmatched. CDR3 sequence reads: CASSVPLAGGSAYNEQFF. CDR3 in DNA: TGTGCCAGCAGCGTTCCACTAGCGGGGGGTTCAGCCTACAATGAGCAGTTCTTC. Full variable domain (missing parts from reference TRBV9 and TRBJ2-1): DSGVTQTPKHLITATGQRVTLRCSPRSGDLSVYWYQQSLDQGLQFLIQYYNGEERAKGNILERFSAQQFPDLHSELNLSSLELGDSALYFCASSVPLAGGSAYNEQFFGPGTRLTVL.

V usage is TRBV3-1 (or the pseudogene TRBV3-2) and J usage is TRBJ1-1, with unresolved D. The CDR3 consists of 15 residues. Germline V gives CDR1 LGHDT, CDR2 YNNKEL (reference sequence). V lost 4 bases and J 0 bases, leaving 12 bases between the germline ends. The CDR3 region is CASSRVRTVNTEAFF. The CDR3 DNA reads as TGTGCCAGCAGCCGAGTTAGGACGGTGAACACTGAAGCTTTCTTT.

The CDR3 DNA follows: TGTGCCAGCCGACAGGGCCCCTCTGGAAACACCATATATTTT. Translation: CASRQGPSGNTIYF. The rearrangement joins TRBV7-2 to TRBJ1-3, with 7 nucleotides matching TRBD1. V shed 8 bases, J shed 0 bases, and the junction held 4 bases outside the gene matches. CDR1 and CDR2 from the germline V gene are SGHTA and FQGNSA. The CDR3 totals 14 residues.